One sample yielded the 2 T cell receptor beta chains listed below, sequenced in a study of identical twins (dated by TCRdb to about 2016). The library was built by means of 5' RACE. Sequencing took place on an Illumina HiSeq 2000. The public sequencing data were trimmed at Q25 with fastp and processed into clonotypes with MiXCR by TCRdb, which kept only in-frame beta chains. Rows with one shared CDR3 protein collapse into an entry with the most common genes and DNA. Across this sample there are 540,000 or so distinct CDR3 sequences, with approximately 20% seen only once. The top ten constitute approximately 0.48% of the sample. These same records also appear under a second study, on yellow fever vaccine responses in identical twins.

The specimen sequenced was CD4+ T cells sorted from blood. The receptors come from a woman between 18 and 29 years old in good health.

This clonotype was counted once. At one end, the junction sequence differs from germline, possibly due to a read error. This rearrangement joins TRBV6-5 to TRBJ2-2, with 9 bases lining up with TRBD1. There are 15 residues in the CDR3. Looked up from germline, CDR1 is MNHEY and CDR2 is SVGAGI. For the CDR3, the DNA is TGTGCCCGCAGTTCACAGGGGGCTATCACCGGGGAGCTGTTTTTT. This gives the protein CARSSQGAITGELFF.

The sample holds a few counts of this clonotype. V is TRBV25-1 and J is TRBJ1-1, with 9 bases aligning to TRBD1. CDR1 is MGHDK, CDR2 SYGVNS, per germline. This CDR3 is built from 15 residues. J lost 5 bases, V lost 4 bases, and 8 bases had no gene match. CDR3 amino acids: CASSGLQGALTEAFF. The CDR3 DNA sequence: TGTGCCAGCAGTGGGTTACAGGGGGCGCTGACTGAAGCTTTCTTT. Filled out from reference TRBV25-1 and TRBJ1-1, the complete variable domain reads EADIYQTPRYLVIGTGKKITLECSQTMGHDKMYWYQQDPGMELHLIHYSYGVNSTEKGDLSSESTVSRIRTEHFPLTLESARPSHTSQYLCASSGLQGALTEAFFGQGTRLTVV.